This entry is about one T cell receptor (beta chain). Germline V gives CDR1 MNHEY, CDR2 SMNVEV (reference sequence). V was pared by 4 bases and J by 1 base, with 19 bases of the junction left unmatched. This CDR3 has 20 amino acids. The data are from a study of control samples from healthy donors and cancer patients. Clones were sequenced by immunoSEQ multiplex PCR, and TCRdb holds only the in-frame ones, with some missing. This table has 150,000 to 200,000 clones, about 90% appearing once. This sequence was found in a woman between 40 and 55 years old in good health. The gene calls are TRBV27 and TRBJ2-7; 10 bases are shared with TRBD1. The specimen sequenced was blood. Here the CDR3 DNA reads TGTGCCAGCAGTTCCCCCGCCGGGACAGGGGTCGTTCTAGGATCCTACGAGCAGTACTTC. Amino acid sequence: CASSSPAGTGVVLGSYEQYF.